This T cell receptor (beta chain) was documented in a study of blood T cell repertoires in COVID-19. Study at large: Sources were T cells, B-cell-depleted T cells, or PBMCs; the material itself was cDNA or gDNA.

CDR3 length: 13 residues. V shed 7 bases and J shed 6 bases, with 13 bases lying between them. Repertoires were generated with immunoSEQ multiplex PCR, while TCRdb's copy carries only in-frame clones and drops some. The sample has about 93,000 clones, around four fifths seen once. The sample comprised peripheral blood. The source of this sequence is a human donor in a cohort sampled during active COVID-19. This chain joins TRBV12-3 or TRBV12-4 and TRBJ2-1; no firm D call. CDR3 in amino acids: CASTRGLSNEQFF. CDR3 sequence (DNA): TGTGCCAGCACCAGAGGTCTCTCCAATGAGCAGTTCTTC.